Each of the 5 T cell receptor beta chains below was sequenced from the same sample in a study of long-term antiretroviral therapy in people with HIV. The immunoSEQ assay was v3.0, run at survey level. The protocol was immunoSEQ multiplex PCR, while the TCRdb copy is restricted to in-frame clones and leaves out a portion. The sample consists of over 15,000 clones, roughly nine tenths of them appearing once. The sample in question was unsorted PBMCs, obtained 0.6 years after starting antiretroviral therapy. These receptor sequences come from a woman between 40 and 55 years old with HIV.

The chain recombines TRBV12-5 with TRBJ1-4; D is uncertain. Trimming pared 0 bases from V and 0 bases from J, leaving 8 bases between. Germline V gene data show CDR1 as LGHNT and CDR2 as FRNRAP. The CDR3 has 16 amino acids. CDR3 in DNA: TGTGCTAGTGGTTTGGTAATAACAGCAACTAATGAAAAACTGTTTTTT. This codes for CASGLVITATNEKLFF.

The chain carries TRBV20-1 and TRBJ2-7; possibly TRBD1 or TRBD2 for D (5 bases each). V was shortened by 6 bases and J by 6 bases, with 12 bases between the two germline ends. The CDR3 contains 11 residues. The germline V gene encodes CDR1 DFQATT and CDR2 SNEGSKA (reference sequence). This CDR3 is CSAEGSLEQYF. CDR3 in DNA: TGCAGTGCAGAGGGGAGCCTCGAGCAGTACTTC.

This rearrangement joins TRBV2 to TRBJ1-5, with TRBD1 matching 7 bases. Looked up from germline, CDR1 is SNHLY and CDR2 is FYNNEI. The CDR3 runs 14 residues. V was clipped by 7 bases and J by 3 bases; unmatched bases: 6. The CDR3 here is CASNTGEVNQPQHF. As DNA, the CDR3 is TGTGCCAGCAATACAGGGGAGGTCAATCAGCCCCAGCATTTT.

The chain combines TRBV27 with TRBJ2-1; 7 bases are a match to TRBD1. The germline gives CDR1 MNHEY, CDR2 SMNVEV (reference sequence). The CDR3 totals 15 residues. J gave up 9 bases and V 5 bases, and 13 bases lay outside the gene matches. The CDR3 nucleotides are TGTGCCAGCAGTCAAGACAGGGCAAAGGGGAGTGAGCAGTTCTTC. This gives the protein CASSQDRAKGSEQFF.

The chain has TRBV5-1 and TRBJ2-2; D may match TRBD1 or TRBD2 (6 bases each). This CDR3 comprises 15 residues. Trimming stripped 7 bases from V and 2 bases from J, with 15 bases between. Looked up from germline, CDR1 is SGHRS and CDR2 is YFSETQ. DNA of the CDR3: TGCGCCAGCGGGGGGCTAGTATCTAACACCGGGGAGCTGTTTTTT. This translates into CASGGLVSNTGELFF.